These 14 T cell receptor beta chains originate from one sample sequenced in a study of radiotherapy plus CTLA-4 blockade in lung cancer (dated 2018 in TCRdb). The protocol used for the library was the immunoSEQ multiplex PCR assay. The table comes from immuneACCESS by way of TCRdb, which keeps in-frame sequences with V and J called. Part of the clones is missing from these tables; in studies checked, under half for an unresolved V gene and the rest for unknown reasons. This sample comprises 55,000 to 70,000 clones, roughly 80% of them detected only once. Jointly, the top ten make up approximately 15% of the sample. The sequenced sample was peripheral blood, obtained from a patient treated with radiotherapy plus ipilimumab. The receptors shown here come from a human donor with non-small cell lung cancer who had a complete response to radiotherapy plus ipilimumab.

The chain links TRBV11-3 to TRBJ2-7; 8 bases agree with TRBD1. The CDR3 runs to 13 residues. V dropped 5 bases and J dropped 5; count of bases not matched to a gene: 5. Germline V CDR1 and CDR2: SGHNT, YENEEA. Here the CDR3 DNA reads TGTGCCAGCAGCCTGGACAGGGTGAACGAGCAGTACGTC. Residues: CASSLDRVNEQYV.

This chain uses TRBV10-2 with TRBJ1-2, with 9 bases matching TRBD1. Trimming took 10 bases from V and 2 from J; bases not matched to a gene: 11. This CDR3 has 15 amino acids. CDR1 is WSHSY, CDR2 SAAADI, per germline. CDR3: CATIWGDRANYGYTF. The DNA for the CDR3 is TGCGCCACCATCTGGGGGGACAGGGCCAACTATGGCTACACCTTC.

The V gene is TRBV6-6, the J gene TRBJ1-5, with D possibly TRBD1 on 5 matching bases. In germline, CDR1 is MNHNY, CDR2 SVGAGI (reference sequence). V shed 0 bases and J shed 7 bases, with 10 bases lying between them. CDR3 length: 14 residues. The CDR3 nucleotides read TGTGCCAGCAGTTACTCCGGGGGAGGGCAGCCCCAGCATTTT. It yields the protein CASSYSGGGQPQHF.

This clone was observed a single time. The rearrangement uses TRBV27 and TRBJ2-7; TRBD2 matches at 7 bases. The CDR3 is 13 residues long. The ends lost 4 bases at V and 6 bases at J; junction bases unmatched: 6. Per germline, CDR1 MNHEY and CDR2 SMNVEV (reference sequence). The CDR3 is CASSSYGTTEQYF. The CDR3 DNA follows: TGTGCCAGCAGTTCTTATGGGACTACCGAGCAGTACTTC.

V is TRBV27 and J is TRBJ1-1, with a weak D call TRBD1 (5 bases). Trimming took 7 bases from V and 0 from J, leaving 12 bases between them. CDR3 length: 14 amino acids. The germline gives CDR1 MNHEY, CDR2 SMNVEV (reference sequence). The CDR3 coding sequence is TGTGCCAGCAAGATGCAGGGCGTGAACACTGAAGCTTTCTTT. Residues: CASKMQGVNTEAFF.

The gene calls are TRBV4-1 and TRBJ2-2, with a weak D call TRBD1 (6 bases). CDR1 is MGHRA and CDR2 is YSYEKL in the germline V gene. This CDR3 comprises 16 residues. V gave up 4 bases and J gave up 3 bases, with 15 bases separating them. In nucleotides, the CDR3 is TGCGCCAGCAGCCCCCTCGGGGCAGGGGACACCGGGGAGCTGTTTTTT. Translating gives CASSPLGAGDTGELFF.

V gene TRBV25-1 combines with J gene TRBJ2-1; no clear D. CDR3 length: 10 residues. Germline-derived CDR1 and CDR2 are MGHDK and SYGVNS. V was pared by 7 bases and J by 8 bases, with 6 bases between. CDR3 sequence (DNA): TGTGCCAGCATGAGCCATGAGCAGTTCTTC. Amino acids: CASMSHEQFF.

The chain employs TRBV11-2 and TRBJ2-4; D might be TRBD2 (7 bases). Trimming shortened V by 0 bases and J by 6 bases, and 12 bases separated the two germline ends. The CDR3 covers 15 residues. In germline, CDR1 is SGHAT, CDR2 FQNNGV. DNA of the CDR3: TGTGCCAGCAGCTTAGATTCGGGGGGCTTAAACATTCAGTACTTC. Its protein is CASSLDSGGLNIQYF.

The chain is built from TRBV29-1 and TRBJ2-7; TRBD2 might be the D (6 bases). This CDR3 contains 13 residues. The V gene lost 8 bases and the J gene lost 3 bases, with 17 bases spanning the gap. In germline, CDR1 is SQVTM, CDR2 ANQGSEA. The CDR3 coding sequence is TGCAGCAGCCAGCGGGTAGCGATCTACGAGCAGTACGTC. It encodes CSSQRVAIYEQYV.

The chain couples TRBV7-9 to TRBJ2-2; D remains unclear. This CDR3 has 15 amino acids. V gave up 4 bases and J gave up 1 base, with 10 bases separating them. Germline assignment: CDR1 SEHNR and CDR2 FQNEAQ (reference sequence). The CDR3 spells CASSSTVLNTGELFF. The CDR3 DNA follows: TGTGCCAGCAGCTCAACGGTCCTGAACACCGGGGAGCTGTTTTTT.

The chain is built from TRBV7-2 and TRBJ2-2; weak D call: TRBD2 (6 bases). The CDR3 loop spans 14 amino acids. Trimming took off 5 bases at V and 4 bases at J, with 11 bases between the two ends. Germline V gives CDR1 SGHTA, CDR2 FQGNSA. The CDR3 loop reads CASSPGVITGELFF. CDR3 DNA: TGTGCCAGCAGCCCGGGAGTGATCACCGGGGAGCTGTTTTTT.

The chain carries TRBV7-2 and TRBJ2-3; TRBD2 aligns across 11 bases. The trim removed 5 bases at V and 4 bases at J, leaving 2 bases unmatched. The CDR3 is 14 amino acids. The germline gives CDR1 SGHTA, CDR2 FQGNSA. The CDR3 region is CASSVSGRADTQYF. The CDR3 nucleotides read TGTGCCAGCAGCGTTAGCGGGAGGGCAGATACGCAGTATTTT. Together with reference TRBV7-2 and TRBJ2-3, the CDR3 gives the full variable domain: GAGVSQSPSNKVTEKGKDVELRCDPISGHTALYWYRQSLGQGLEFLIYFQGNSAPDKSGLPSDRFSAERTGGSVSTLTIQRTQQEDSAVYLCASSVSGRADTQYFGPGTRLTVL.

This chain uses TRBV30 with TRBJ2-1; the match to TRBD2 covers 9 bases. Looked up from germline, CDR1 is GTSNPN and CDR2 is SVGIG (reference sequence). The trim removed 5 bases at V and 9 bases at J, leaving 8 bases unmatched. The CDR3 extends over 13 amino acids. The CDR3 protein is CAWRGRAGGEQFF. The DNA for the CDR3 is TGTGCCTGGCGCGGGAGGGCCGGAGGTGAGCAGTTCTTC.

The J gene is TRBJ2-7, the V gene TRBV6-5; 9 bases match TRBD1. The CDR3 is 13 residues long. With 9 bases clipped from V and 1 base from J, the junction kept 4 bases outside the gene matches. Germline V gene data show CDR1 as MNHEY and CDR2 as SVGAGI. The CDR3 here is CASTGGGSYEQYF. The CDR3 nucleotides are TGTGCCAGTACAGGGGGCGGTTCCTACGAGCAGTACTTC.